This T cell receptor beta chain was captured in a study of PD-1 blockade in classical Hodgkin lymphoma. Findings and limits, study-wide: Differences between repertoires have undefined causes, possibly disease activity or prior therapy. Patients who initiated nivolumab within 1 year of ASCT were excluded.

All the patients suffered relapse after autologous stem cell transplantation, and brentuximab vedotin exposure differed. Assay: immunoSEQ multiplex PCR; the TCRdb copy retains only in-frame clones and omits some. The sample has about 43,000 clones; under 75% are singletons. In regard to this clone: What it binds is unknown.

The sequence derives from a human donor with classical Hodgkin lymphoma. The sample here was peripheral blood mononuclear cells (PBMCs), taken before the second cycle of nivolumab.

CDR3 bases: TGTGCCAGCAGTGATCGGGGCAATGAGCAGTTCTTC. It codes for CASSDRGNEQFF. The chain combines TRBV6-6 with TRBJ2-1; D might be TRBD2 (5 bases). Germline assignment: CDR1 MNHNY and CDR2 SVGAGI (reference sequence). The CDR3 covers 12 residues. The V end lost 5 bases, the J end lost 6 bases, and 8 bases lay between the germline ends.